The 27 T cell receptor beta chains presented below share a single source sample, sequenced in a study of CD8+ T cells in alopecia areata. Sequencing templates came from extracted RNA that was reverse transcribed into cDNA. Assay: immunoSEQ multiplex PCR; the TCRdb copy retains only in-frame clones and omits some. The sample has about 110,000 clones; 55% to 60% are singletons. The sequenced sample consisted of NKG2D-low CD8+ T cells sorted from blood. The origin of the receptors is a human donor with alopecia areata.

CDR3 region: CASSHASTGGVDEQFF. DNA of the CDR3: TGCGCCAGCAGCCATGCGTCGACAGGAGGGGTCGATGAGCAGTTCTTC. The chain has TRBV5-1 and TRBJ2-1; D possibly matches TRBD1 or TRBD2 (6 bases each). Between the trimmed V and J ends, which lost 4 bases and 8 bases, there was a span of 22 bases. This CDR3 contains 16 residues. From germline, CDR1 is SGHRS and CDR2 YFSETQ.

The V gene is TRBV9, the J gene TRBJ2-1; 10 nucleotides align to TRBD1. CDR3 length: 15 residues. Germline values: CDR1 SGDLS, CDR2 YYNGEE. V dropped 0 bases and J dropped 4; count of bases not matched to a gene: 1. In DNA form, the CDR3 reads TGTGCCAGCAGCGTAGTGGGACAGGGGTACAATGAGCAGTTCTTC. Amino acids: CASSVVGQGYNEQFF.

The genes are TRBV7-8 and TRBJ2-7; TRBD1 might be the D (6 bases). The CDR3 is made up of 14 amino acids. Per the germline V gene, CDR1 is SGHVS and CDR2 is FQNEAQ. V dropped 1 base and J dropped 5 bases, with 12 bases sitting between them. The CDR3 protein is CASSLVGGLDEQYF. CDR3 coding DNA: TGTGCCAGCAGCTTAGTAGGGGGTCTGGACGAGCAGTACTTC. The full variable domain, in which reference TRBV7-8 and TRBJ2-7 provide the parts outside the CDR3, is GAGVSQSPRYKVAKRGQDVALRCDPISGHVSLFWYQQALGQGPEFLTYFQNEAQLDKSGLPSDRFFAERPEGSVSTLKIQRTQQEDSAVYLCASSLVGGLDEQYFGPGTRLTVT.

This clone was found many times. This chain connects TRBV23-1 to TRBJ1-5, with D unclear. TRBV23-1 is treated as an ORF (open reading frame) with a function not yet certain. CDR3 size: 13 residues. Trimming cost V 0 bases and J 5 bases, with 5 bases left between them. The CDR3 nucleotides are TGCGCCAGCAGTCAATCGTCCGATCAGCCCCAGCATTTT. This translates into CASSQSSDQPQHF.

The chain employs TRBV27 and TRBJ2-7; D remains ambiguous. V was shortened by 6 bases and J by 3 bases, with 12 bases between the two germline ends. CDR3 length equals 13 residues. In germline, CDR1 is MNHEY, CDR2 SMNVEV (reference sequence). CDR3 nucleotides: TGTGCCAGCAGGCTCAACCCCGACTACGAGCAGTACTTC. Translating it yields CASRLNPDYEQYF.

The rearrangement joins TRBV4-1 to TRBJ2-1, with D tentatively TRBD2 (5 bases). The CDR3 has 15 residues. Germline CDR1 reads MGHRA; CDR2 reads YSYEKL. The germline V and J ends were trimmed by 3 bases and 3 bases, with 12 bases remaining between them. The CDR3 DNA sequence: TGCGCCAGCAGCCACTTACTAGAGGACTACAATGAGCAGTTCTTC. It encodes CASSHLLEDYNEQFF.

The gene calls are TRBV25-1 and TRBJ2-7, with TRBD1 as a possible D gene (6 bases). The germline V gene has CDR1 MGHDK and CDR2 SYGVNS. V lost 5 bases to trimming and J lost 3 bases, with 8 bases between them. The length of the CDR3 is 12 residues. As DNA, the CDR3 is TGTGCCAGCAGTTCGACAGGCTACGAGCAGTACTTC. Translating it yields CASSSTGYEQYF.

The chain recombines TRBV27 with TRBJ1-1; no clear D gene. The germline V gene encodes CDR1 MNHEY and CDR2 SMNVEV (reference sequence). Trimming removed 2 bases from V and 6 bases from J, with 4 bases in between. This CDR3 has 11 residues. CDR3 loop: CASSLGSEAFF. The CDR3, as DNA: TGTGCCAGCAGTTTAGGATCTGAAGCTTTCTTT.

The CDR3 DNA reads as TGTGCCAGCAGTGAAGCAGCGGGATTACCAGATACGCAGTATTTT. This translates into CASSEAAGLPDTQYF. V gene TRBV2 combines with J gene TRBJ2-3; 7 bases map to TRBD2. The length of the CDR3 is 15 residues. CDR1 is SNHLY and CDR2 is FYNNEI in the germline V gene. V was clipped by 0 bases and J by 4 bases; unmatched bases: 4. The variable domain in full, with the rest retrieved from reference TRBV2 and TRBJ2-3, is EPEVTQTPSHQVTQMGQEVILRCVPISNHLYFYWYRQILGQKVEFLVSFYNNEISEKSEIFDDQFSVERPDGSNFTLKIRSTKLEDSAMYFCASSEAAGLPDTQYFGPGTRLTVL.

This sequence joins TRBV4-1 and TRBJ2-5; D is unclear. V shed 3 bases and J shed 4 bases, with 12 bases lying between them. This CDR3 is built from 14 residues. Germline CDR1 is MGHRA and CDR2 is YSYEKL. The CDR3 reads CASSQNEVVETQYF. CDR3 bases: TGCGCCAGCAGCCAGAATGAAGTGGTAGAGACCCAGTACTTC.

This clone was seen only once. The chain employs TRBV13 and TRBJ2-5, with 7 bases matching TRBD2. The V gene end was trimmed by 5 bases and the J gene end by 3 bases; junction bases not matched to a gene: 6. Per germline, CDR1 PRHDT and CDR2 FYEKMQ (reference sequence). The CDR3 covers 14 residues. The DNA of the CDR3 is TGTGCCAGCAGCGAACACCGGGGGGAAGAGACCCAGTACTTC. Encoded protein: CASSEHRGEETQYF.

The CDR3 nucleotides read TGCAGCGTTGTTGCTGATACGCAGTATTTT. It specifies CSVVADTQYF. The chain carries TRBV29-1 and TRBJ2-3; no firm D call. With 4 bases removed from V and 6 bases from J, the gap between germline ends came to 5 bases. The CDR3 length is 10 residues. Germline V lookup: CDR1 SQVTM, CDR2 ANQGSEA.

This clone has only a few counts. The chain has TRBV18 and TRBJ2-7, with a tentative D call TRBD2 (5 bases). The CDR3 is 16 amino acids. V gave up 2 bases and J gave up 0 bases, with 14 bases separating them. The germline V gene has CDR1 KGHSH and CDR2 LQKENI. CDR3: CASSPNERTYSYEQYF. The DNA of the CDR3 is TGTGCCAGCTCACCAAACGAAAGGACTTACTCCTACGAGCAGTACTTC.

This chain links TRBV5-1 with TRBJ1-5; 9 bases match TRBD1. The CDR3 covers 15 residues. J lost 2 bases, V lost 1 base, and 1 base had no gene match. Germline V gene data show CDR1 as SGHRS and CDR2 as YFSETQ. The CDR3 here is CASSLRTGGNQPQHF. For the CDR3, the DNA is TGCGCCAGCAGCTTGAGGACAGGGGGCAATCAGCCCCAGCATTTT.

The rearrangement links TRBV29-1 to TRBJ2-7, with 7 bases that match TRBD1. Trimming took 3 bases from V and 6 from J; bases not matched to a gene: 8. Germline loops: CDR1 SQVTM, CDR2 ANQGSEA. This CDR3 comprises 13 residues. Written as DNA, the CDR3 is TGCAGCGTTGAGGGGGACAGCCCCTCCGAGCAGTACTTC. Its translation: CSVEGDSPSEQYF.

The table lists this clone with a few counts. V usage is TRBV28 and J usage is TRBJ2-7; 14 bases align to TRBD2. CDR1 is MDHEN and CDR2 is SYDVKM in the germline V gene. V was clipped by 5 bases and J by 2 bases; unmatched bases: 2. The CDR3 loop spans 15 amino acids. CDR3 DNA sequence: TGTGCCAGCAGTATGGGACTAGCGGGAGCCTACGAGCAGTACTTC. Its translation: CASSMGLAGAYEQYF. The complete variable domain, with remaining parts taken from reference TRBV28 and TRBJ2-7, reads DVKVTQSSRYLVKRTGEKVFLECVQDMDHENMFWYRQDPGLGLRLIYFSYDVKMKEKGDIPEGYSVSREKKERFSLILESASTNQTSMYLCASSMGLAGAYEQYFGPGTRLTVT.

This clone has more than one count but fewer than ten. This chain links TRBV29-1 with TRBJ2-7; a weak D match, TRBD1 (6 bases). Per germline, CDR1 SQVTM and CDR2 ANQGSEA. Trimming removed 6 bases from V and 7 bases from J, with 19 bases in between. The length of the CDR3 is 13 residues. CDR3 sequence reads: CSVGDNRSGEQYF. CDR3 nucleotides: TGCAGCGTGGGGGACAATCGGAGTGGAGAGCAGTACTTC.

The gene calls are TRBV2 and TRBJ2-3; a possible D gene is TRBD2 (5 bases). Germline V CDR1 and CDR2: SNHLY, FYNNEI. Trimming cost V 6 bases and J 0 bases, with 13 bases left between them. This CDR3 comprises 15 residues. DNA of the CDR3: TGTGCCAGCAGCCAAGCGTGGACTAGCACAGATACGCAGTATTTT. It translates to CASSQAWTSTDTQYF.

The chain employs TRBV5-1 and TRBJ2-7; D remains ambiguous. V gave up 0 bases and J gave up 1 base, with 8 bases separating them. CDR1 SGHRS and CDR2 YFSETQ come from the germline V gene. CDR3 length: 14 amino acids. In DNA form, the CDR3 reads TGCGCCAGCAGCTTGGATGGGCTATCCTACGAGCAGTACTTC. Translated, it gives CASSLDGLSYEQYF.

In this sample, this clone turned up once. The rearrangement joins TRBV4-1 to TRBJ2-7; 7 positions match TRBD1. The J segment lost 2 bases and the V segment lost 3 bases, leaving 7 bases of the junction unmatched. Germline values: CDR1 MGHRA, CDR2 YSYEKL. The length of the CDR3 is 15 residues. In nucleotides, the CDR3 is TGCGCCAGCAGCCATCGACAGGGCCCCACCTACGAGCAGTACTTC. This codes for CASSHRQGPTYEQYF.

In its sample, this clone was seen a few times. The J gene is TRBJ2-5, the V gene TRBV2; tentative D call: TRBD2 (6 bases). This CDR3 is built from 14 residues. Germline V gives CDR1 SNHLY, CDR2 FYNNEI. V lost 2 bases to trimming and J lost 5 bases, with 12 bases between them. CDR3 protein: CASSERERSETQYF. As DNA, the CDR3 is TGTGCCAGCAGTGAACGGGAGAGGTCGGAGACCCAGTACTTC. Full variable domain (remainder filled in from reference TRBV2 and TRBJ2-5): EPEVTQTPSHQVTQMGQEVILRCVPISNHLYFYWYRQILGQKVEFLVSFYNNEISEKSEIFDDQFSVERPDGSNFTLKIRSTKLEDSAMYFCASSERERSETQYFGPGTRLLVL.

The chain carries TRBV27 and TRBJ2-1, with D hard to call. In germline, CDR1 is MNHEY, CDR2 SMNVEV (reference sequence). Deletions cut 5 bases from V and 6 bases from J, with 17 bases between. The CDR3 runs to 15 residues. CDR3 protein: CASSDDLAETNEQFF. The CDR3 region has the DNA TGTGCCAGCAGTGACGACTTGGCGGAAACCAATGAGCAGTTCTTC.

This sequence joins TRBV9 and TRBJ2-6, with D maybe TRBD1 (6 bases). The germline V and J ends were trimmed by 1 base and 4 bases, with 12 bases remaining between them. There are 16 residues in the CDR3. Germline CDR1 reads SGDLS; CDR2 reads YYNGEE. The CDR3, as DNA: TGTGCCAGCAGCGTATCAACAGGGACGGGGGCCAACGTCCTGACTTTC. The encoded protein is CASSVSTGTGANVLTF.

Of note for this clone: Other DNA sequences from this sample encode an identical CDR3 as well. The CDR3 protein is CASSVEGNTEAFF. CDR3 DNA: TGTGCCAGCAGCGTAGAAGGGAACACTGAAGCTTTCTTT. This sequence joins TRBV9 and TRBJ1-1, with no clear D. Trimming pared 0 bases from V and 1 base from J, leaving 4 bases between. From germline, CDR1 is SGDLS and CDR2 YYNGEE. This CDR3 spans 13 amino acids.

V and J are TRBV10-3 and TRBJ2-7; D is unclear. This CDR3 is built from 13 residues. Trimming shortened V by 0 bases and J by 4 bases, and 7 bases separated the two germline ends. CDR1 and CDR2 (germline): ENHRY, SYGVKD. The CDR3 here is CAISESSEYEQYF. DNA of the CDR3: TGTGCCATCAGTGAGTCGTCGGAATACGAGCAGTACTTC.

The V gene is TRBV14, the J gene TRBJ2-1, with D possibly being TRBD1 (5 bases). Germline CDR1 SGHDN, CDR2 FVKESK. The CDR3 has 11 residues. V shed 2 bases and J shed 15 bases, with 11 bases lying between them. CDR3 in amino acids: CASSQTQVLFF. CDR3 sequence (DNA): TGTGCCAGCAGCCAAACACAGGTCCTGTTCTTC.

This clone is a singleton in its sample. V gene TRBV2 combines with J gene TRBJ2-1, with a tentative D call TRBD2 (5 bases). V was pared by 7 bases and J by 0 bases, with 16 bases between. The CDR3 is 16 residues long. Germline V gene sequence: CDR1 SNHLY, CDR2 FYNNEI. CDR3 in amino acids: CASIGEKRSSYNEQFF. The CDR3 DNA follows: TGTGCCAGCATCGGGGAAAAGCGGAGCTCCTACAATGAGCAGTTCTTC.